This T cell receptor (beta chain) was sequenced for a study of human T cells and chemical hapten exposure. Each cDNA molecule in the library carried unique molecular identifiers. Using its own MiXCR run on the RACE reads, TCRdb lists one record per CDR3 protein. In the table there are about 120,000 distinct CDR3 sequences, approximately 15% of which are singletons. The table lists this clonotype with a few counts. Trimming removed 2 bases from V and 0 bases from J, with 16 bases in between. Germline V gene lookup returns CDR1 SGHDT and CDR2 YYEEEE. CDR3 length: 17 residues. The time point here: pre-sensitization, week 0. Treatment meaning: therapeutic diphenylcyclopropenone sensitization with weekly scalp DPC.

The origin of this receptor is a woman between 18 and 29 years old with alopecia areata. Some clones in this sample may be carry-over from other donors' samples. V gene TRBV5-6 combines with J gene TRBJ2-3; the D gene could be TRBD1 or TRBD2 (5 bases each). The specimen comprised whole blood, sampled in connection with sensitization to the hapten diphenylcyclopropenone (DPC). In DNA form, the CDR3 reads TGTGCCAGCAGCTTCCGGGACCCTCTCTCTAGCACAGATACGCAGTATTTT. Encoded protein: CASSFRDPLSSTDTQYF.